This TCR beta chain was profiled in a study of T cell repertoires in ileal Crohn's disease. Study information: Postoperative therapy was given to about half: approximately 10 thiopurines, 15 to 20 anti-TNF agents. Five hundred nanograms of biopsy DNA per sample underwent TCRB immunosequencing.

The CDR3 is 18 residues long. V was pared by 4 bases and J by 6 bases, with 24 bases between. Germline CDR1 is MGHDK and CDR2 is SYGVNS. TCRdb keeps only in-frame clones here, not all; method: immunoSEQ multiplex PCR. Of 8,000 to 9,500 clones detected, roughly 85% appear once; the ten largest clones hold roughly 9.6%. The time point denotes: inflamed ileum from the surgical specimen. Included were adult ileal or ileocolonic Crohn's patients indicated for ileocolonic resection. The receptor's source is an adult with Crohn's disease. The sequencing sample was made of ileal tissue. The chain combines TRBV25-1 with TRBJ2-2; D may be TRBD1 (5 bases). In DNA, the CDR3 is TGTGCCAGCAGTGCCCCATCCGTCGGTCAGGGTCTCGCCGGGGAGCTGTTTTTT. Residues: CASSAPSVGQGLAGELFF.